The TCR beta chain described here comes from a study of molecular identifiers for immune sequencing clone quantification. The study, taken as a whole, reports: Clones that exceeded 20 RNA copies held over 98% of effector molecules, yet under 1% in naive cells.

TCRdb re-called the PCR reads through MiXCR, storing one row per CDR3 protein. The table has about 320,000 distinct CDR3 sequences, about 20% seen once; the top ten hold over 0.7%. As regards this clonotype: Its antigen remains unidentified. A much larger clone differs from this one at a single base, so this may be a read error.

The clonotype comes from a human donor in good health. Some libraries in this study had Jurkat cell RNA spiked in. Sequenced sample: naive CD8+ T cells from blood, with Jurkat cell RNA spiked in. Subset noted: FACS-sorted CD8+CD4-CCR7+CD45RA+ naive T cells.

CDR3 DNA: TGTACCAGCAGTGAAACGGCTAGCGCTGAAGAGACCCAGTACTTC. The encoded protein is CTSSETASAEETQYF. J is TRBJ2-5 and V is TRBV25-1; a possible D gene is TRBD2 (6 bases). The CDR3 sequence is 15 residues long. Germline V CDR1 and CDR2: MGHDK, SYGVNS. Complete variable domain (other parts from reference TRBV25-1 and TRBJ2-5): EADIYQTPRYLVIGTGKKITLECSQTMGHDKMYWYQQDPGMELHLIHYSYGVNSTEKGDLSSESTVSRIRTEHFPLTLESARPSHTSQYLCTSSETASAEETQYFGPGTRLLVL.